This T cell receptor (beta chain) was identified during a study of control samples from healthy donors and cancer patients. CDR3 length: 11 amino acids. Germline V gene data show CDR1 as WSHSY and CDR2 as SAAADI. The ends were cut back, 3 bases at V and 3 bases at J, with 3 bases in the middle. Sequencing was performed with immunoSEQ multiplex PCR; in TCRdb, only in-frame clones are kept and a portion is missing. The sample yields 60,000 or so clones, around 90% seen once. The source of this sequence is a man aged 45-65 years in good health. Material for sequencing was blood. The genes are TRBV10-2 and TRBJ2-7; D is unclear. This CDR3 is CASSDLYEQYF. CDR3 bases: TGCGCCAGCAGTGATCTCTACGAGCAGTACTTC.